These T cell receptor beta chains were read from a single sample in a study of shared clonotypes between healthy human individuals. Repertoires were generated with immunoSEQ multiplex PCR, while TCRdb's copy carries only in-frame clones and drops some. The sample has over a million clones; 98% are singletons. Sequencing used naive CD4+ T cells sorted from blood. These receptor sequences come from a man aged 30 to 45 in good health. The CDR3 runs from the conserved cysteine through the conserved F or W.

v_gene: TRBV18
j_gene: TRBJ2-7
CDR3aa: CASSPTDGREQYF

v_gene: TRBV6-6
j_gene: TRBJ2-5
CDR3aa: CASRAGGLVETQYF

v_gene: TRBV18
j_gene: TRBJ2-1
CDR3aa: CASSPRLAGEYNEQFF

v_gene: TRBV9
j_gene: TRBJ2-3
CDR3aa: CASSVESSVTDTQYF

v_gene: TRBV5-1
j_gene: TRBJ1-1
CDR3aa: CASSYFRDNMNTEAFF

v_gene: TRBV6-1
j_gene: TRBJ1-4
CDR3aa: CASSDQGWGNEKLFF

v_gene: TRBV11-2
j_gene: TRBJ2-1
CDR3aa: CASSPGWSYNEQFF

v_gene: TRBV7-9
j_gene: TRBJ2-2
CDR3aa: CASSPSGGGRNGELFF

v_gene: TRBV5-1
j_gene: TRBJ2-1
CDR3aa: CASSRGQPVGYYNEQFF

v_gene: TRBV18
j_gene: TRBJ2-7
CDR3aa: CASSPGQFYEQYF

v_gene: TRBV4-3
j_gene: TRBJ2-5
CDR3aa: CASSHRLAGKTGAETQYF

v_gene: TRBV5-6
j_gene: TRBJ2-7
CDR3aa: CASSLFGRARNEQYF

v_gene: TRBV6-5
j_gene: TRBJ2-5
CDR3aa: CASYRGLQETQYF

v_gene: TRBV5-4
j_gene: TRBJ2-1
CDR3aa: CASSLAQGSYNEQFF

v_gene: TRBV2
j_gene: TRBJ2-1
CDR3aa: CASIGGTSGSQYNEQFF

v_gene: TRBV20-1
j_gene: TRBJ1-5
CDR3aa: CSARVDQPQHF

v_gene: TRBV2
j_gene: TRBJ2-1
CDR3aa: CASSEAHGNYNEQFF

v_gene: TRBV4-3
j_gene: TRBJ1-1
CDR3aa: CASSQEQRNTEAFF

v_gene: TRBV27
j_gene: TRBJ2-5
CDR3aa: CASSSLRQETQYF

v_gene: TRBV28
j_gene: TRBJ1-2
CDR3aa: CASGQGGVSYTF

v_gene: TRBV7-2
j_gene: TRBJ2-1
CDR3aa: CASSSGIGNEQFF

v_gene: TRBV6-1
j_gene: TRBJ2-2
CDR3aa: CASPRGTLNTGELFF

v_gene: TRBV7-3
j_gene: TRBJ1-2
CDR3aa: CASSLGQSYGYTF

v_gene: TRBV19
j_gene: TRBJ2-3
CDR3aa: CASGTSHTQYF

v_gene: TRBV9
j_gene: TRBJ1-1
CDR3aa: CASNQQGSEAFF

v_gene: TRBV30
j_gene: TRBJ2-1
CDR3aa: CAWGDVYQVEQFF

v_gene: TRBV7-9
j_gene: TRBJ2-3
CDR3aa: CATSTSGGDTQYF

v_gene: TRBV5-1
j_gene: TRBJ2-3
CDR3aa: CASSLLAGGPGDTQYF

v_gene: TRBV4-3
j_gene: TRBJ1-4
CDR3aa: CASSPGQRVANEKLFF

v_gene: TRBV14
j_gene: TRBJ2-1
CDR3aa: CASSQGTRTGIRQFF

v_gene: TRBV28
j_gene: TRBJ1-4
CDR3aa: CASNTPTGPAGGKLFF

v_gene: TRBV9
j_gene: TRBJ2-3
CDR3aa: CASSPGERETDTQYF

v_gene: TRBV9
j_gene: TRBJ1-1
CDR3aa: CASSVLGLNTEAFF

v_gene: TRBV9
j_gene: TRBJ2-7
CDR3aa: CASSVEGTGSYEQYF

v_gene: TRBV5-1
j_gene: TRBJ1-4
CDR3aa: CASSPGQTTFANEKLFF

v_gene: TRBV9
j_gene: TRBJ2-1
CDR3aa: CASSVGAVNEQFF

v_gene: TRBV5-5
j_gene: TRBJ2-3
CDR3aa: CASSLVGAASTDTQYF

v_gene: TRBV11-2
j_gene: TRBJ2-7
CDR3aa: CASSPRTSGNVWGYEQYF

v_gene: TRBV5-1
j_gene: TRBJ2-2
CDR3aa: CASSLVRVTGELFF

v_gene: TRBV27
j_gene: TRBJ1-5
CDR3aa: CASSVGQGANQPQHF

v_gene: TRBV19
j_gene: TRBJ2-7
CDR3aa: CASSVGSPSYEQYF

v_gene: TRBV5-1
j_gene: TRBJ2-2
CDR3aa: CASTPSAANTGELFF

v_gene: TRBV28
j_gene: TRBJ1-1
CDR3aa: CASSLNRQNTEAFF

v_gene: TRBV5-1
j_gene: TRBJ1-2
CDR3aa: CASSLGQGGNGYTF

v_gene: TRBV4-3
j_gene: TRBJ2-3
CDR3aa: CASSQFDPRGGTPTDTQYF